The rows below give T cell receptor beta chains drawn from one sample of a study of neurological immune-mediated disorders. TCRdb reprocessed the 5' RACE reads with MiXCR, giving one entry per CDR3 protein. The table includes some 80,000 distinct CDR3 sequences, 4.3% detected once. Sequencing was carried out using PBMCs. The origin of the receptors is a woman in her fifties or sixties with multiple sclerosis. CDR3s include the opening cysteine and the closing phenylalanine or tryptophan. The D gene is left open where the match is weak. Only part of the rows carry a size: once, few, many, or a class if the clone is expanded.

>many|TRBV4-1|TRBJ2-7|-
CASSQFNPYEQYF
TGCGCCAGCAGCCAATTTAACCCTTACGAGCAGTACTTC
>many|TRBV20-1|TRBJ2-5|TRBD2
CSAREGGNQETQYF
TGCAGTGCTAGAGAGGGGGGGAATCAAGAGACCCAGTACTTC
>many|TRBV5-5|TRBJ2-5|-
CASSAALETQYF
TGTGCCAGCAGCGCCGCATTAGAGACCCAGTACTTC
>many|TRBV7-6|TRBJ1-1|-
CASSLGQGNAEAFF
TGTGCCAGCAGCTTAGGTCAGGGGAACGCTGAAGCTTTCTTT
>many|TRBV20-1|TRBJ2-5|TRBD1
CSAKDGTGGWETQYF
TGCAGTGCGAAAGATGGGACAGGGGGCTGGGAGACCCAGTACTTC
>few|TRBV2|TRBJ2-2|TRBD2
CASTAGGGRPGTGELFF
TGTGCCAGCACAGCGGGCGGGGGGCGGCCGGGCACCGGGGAGCTGTTTTTT
>many|TRBV6-6|TRBJ2-7|TRBD1
CASSRDQGQGAGEQYF
TGTGCCAGCAGCAGGGACCAGGGACAGGGGGCGGGAGAGCAGTACTTC
>many|TRBV20-1|TRBJ2-2|-
CSAKRGGYGELFF
TGCAGTGCCAAGAGGGGGGGGTACGGGGAGCTGTTTTTT
>many|TRBV10-3|TRBJ1-5|-
CAIREDSLGNQPQHF
TGTGCCATCAGGGAGGACAGCCTCGGGAATCAGCCCCAGCATTTT
>many|TRBV5-5|TRBJ1-5|-
CASSLEGPNQPQHF
TGTGCCAGCAGCTTGGAAGGTCCCAATCAGCCCCAGCATTTT
>many|TRBV10-2|TRBJ1-3|-
CASMVSPAGNTIYF
TGCGCCAGCATGGTGAGTCCCGCTGGAAACACCATATATTTT
>few|TRBV14|TRBJ1-4|TRBD1
CASSPNRGQGEKLFF
TGTGCCAGCAGCCCCAACAGGGGGCAAGGTGAAAAACTGTTTTTT
>many|TRBV5-5|TRBJ2-2|-
CASRLNPGLLVAGELFF
TGTGCCAGCAGACTGAACCCGGGACTTTTGGTCGCCGGGGAGCTGTTTTTT
>many|TRBV3-1|TRBJ1-1|-
CASSQAKENTEAFF
TGTGCCAGCAGCCAAGCAAAGGAGAACACTGAAGCTTTCTTT
>many|TRBV14|TRBJ1-3|-
CASSHGPRNTIYF
TGTGCCAGCAGCCACGGACCAAGAAACACCATATATTTT
>many|TRBV5-6|TRBJ2-1|TRBD1
CASSGGQGGYNEQFF
TGTGCCAGCAGCGGTGGACAGGGCGGCTACAATGAGCAGTTCTTC
>many|TRBV5-1|TRBJ1-1|-
CASSLGRGFENTEAFF
TGCGCCAGCAGCTTGGGGCGAGGATTTGAGAACACTGAAGCTTTCTTT
>many|TRBV20-1|TRBJ1-1|-
CSASELTGKAFF
TGCAGTGCTTCCGAGCTGACAGGAAAAGCTTTCTTT
>-|TRBV6-2/TRBV6-3|TRBJ1-4|-
CASRRVQDKKLFF
TGTGCCAGCAGAAGAGTACAGGATAAAAAACTGTTTTTT
>many|TRBV4-1|TRBJ2-1|TRBD2
CASSQSGALYNEQFF
TGCGCCAGCAGCCAAAGCGGGGCCCTCTACAATGAGCAGTTCTTC
>many|TRBV3-1|TRBJ1-1|TRBD1
CASSRRQGSSPEAFF
TGTGCCAGCAGCCGAAGACAGGGGAGCTCCCCTGAAGCTTTCTTT
>many|TRBV20-1|TRBJ2-2|-
CSAPKAGNTGELFF
TGCAGTGCCCCGAAGGCGGGGAACACCGGGGAGCTGTTTTTT
>many|TRBV5-6|TRBJ2-3|-
CASSPSSTDTQYF
TGTGCCAGCAGCCCTTCTAGCACAGATACGCAGTATTTT
>many|TRBV7-8|TRBJ2-7|TRBD1
CASSLAIGGTGVYEQYF
TGTGCCAGCAGCTTAGCTATAGGGGGGACAGGGGTCTACGAGCAGTACTTC
>many|TRBV6-5|TRBJ1-4|-
CASSYGGADEKLFF
TGTGCCAGCAGTTACGGGGGCGCGGATGAAAAACTGTTTTTT
>many|TRBV2|TRBJ2-2|TRBD1
CASRNPGQANTGELFF
TGTGCCAGCAGAAACCCGGGACAGGCGAACACCGGGGAGCTGTTTTTT
>many|TRBV20-1|TRBJ1-2|-
CSPQDRYNYGYTF
TGCAGTCCCCAGGACAGATATAACTATGGCTACACCTTC
>many|TRBV5-1|TRBJ1-6|-
CASSPDEGINSPLHF
TGCGCCAGCAGCCCCGACGAGGGAATTAATTCACCCCTCCACTTT
>many|TRBV5-1|TRBJ1-1|-
CASRNPVNTEAFF
TGCGCCAGCAGGAACCCGGTGAACACTGAAGCTTTCTTT